Described below is a single T cell receptor (beta chain) sequence and its context. Its target is unknown. The source of the sample is a study of identical twins. Through template switching, a universal primer site was introduced, and the cDNA contained unique molecular identifiers. TCRdb processed the 5' RACE reads anew with MiXCR; each CDR3 protein has one entry. The table lists about 480,000 distinct CDR3 sequences, around 14% of them singletons. General study points: Zero-insertion analyses were open to partial confounding by invariant MAIT and iNKT cells. Excess low generation probability was seen in twin-shared out-of-frame alpha sequences.

Germline CDR1 is SGDLS and CDR2 is YYNGEE. J was trimmed by 5 bases and V by 2 bases; bases with no gene match: 5. This CDR3 is 16 amino acids long. This sample also appeared in a second study, on yellow fever vaccine responses in identical twins.

This clonotype was obtained from a woman aged 18-29 years in good health. The V and J genes are TRBV9 and TRBJ2-1; 12 nucleotides line up with TRBD2. Sequenced sample: CD4+ T cells sorted from blood. CDR3 nucleotide sequence: TGTGCCAGCAGCGTTAGACTAGCGGGGGCTGACAATGAGCAGTTCTTC. This codes for CASSVRLAGADNEQFF.